This T cell receptor (beta chain) is drawn from a study of blood T cell repertoires in COVID-19. Study-level background: The origin of the acute and convalescent COVID-19 samples was the United States, Italy and Spain. In each case, the material was cDNA or gDNA derived from T cells, B-cell-depleted T cells, or PBMCs.

The CDR3 runs to 11 residues. The ends were cut back, 4 bases at V and 6 bases at J, with 4 bases in the middle. Seattle participants joined during active infection and were tracked over time. This clone was detected once. Other DNA sequences from this sample encode an identical CDR3 as well. As originally analysed: Reference gene primer amplification gave estimated nucleated cell counts. Clones were sequenced by immunoSEQ multiplex PCR, and TCRdb holds only the in-frame ones, with some missing. V and J calls and clone size are copied from that table; D and trimming were computed from the DNA. There are around 440,000 clones in the sample; more than 70% occur only once, and roughly 13% lies in the top ten.

The chain has TRBV12-3 or TRBV12-4 and TRBJ2-1; D gene ambiguous. This sequence was found in a woman aged 45 to 65 with COVID-19, enrolled during active disease. Input material: peripheral blood. The CDR3 reads CASSSLNEQFF. As DNA, the CDR3 is TGTGCCAGCAGTTCCCTCAATGAGCAGTTCTTC.